This T cell receptor (beta chain) is drawn from a study of cytomegalovirus exposure and HLA in healthy donors. As to this clone: What it recognizes is unknown.

PCR amplification relied on 60 Vbeta primers (plus 13 Jbeta primers). The method was immunoSEQ multiplex PCR; TCRdb's version includes in-frame clones alone and lacks a portion of them. The repertoire includes under 200,000 clones, around 77% of them detected once, and under 2% sits in the top ten. CDR3 length equals 18 residues. J gave up 2 bases and V 0 bases, and 12 bases lay outside the gene matches. Whole-study findings and limits: A later analysis linked fewer than 20,000 TCR beta sequences to HLA alleles at 0.05 false discovery rate.

The V and J genes are TRBV23-1 and TRBJ2-5; TRBD1 matches 7 bases. TRBV23-1 is flagged as an ORF with uncertain function. Sample: PBMCs. The clonotype was recovered from a man between 25 and 39 years old in good health and CMV-seronegative. CDR3: CASSQSGGDRDDQETQYF. The CDR3 DNA is TGCGCCAGCAGTCAATCCGGCGGAGACAGGGACGATCAAGAGACCCAGTACTTC.